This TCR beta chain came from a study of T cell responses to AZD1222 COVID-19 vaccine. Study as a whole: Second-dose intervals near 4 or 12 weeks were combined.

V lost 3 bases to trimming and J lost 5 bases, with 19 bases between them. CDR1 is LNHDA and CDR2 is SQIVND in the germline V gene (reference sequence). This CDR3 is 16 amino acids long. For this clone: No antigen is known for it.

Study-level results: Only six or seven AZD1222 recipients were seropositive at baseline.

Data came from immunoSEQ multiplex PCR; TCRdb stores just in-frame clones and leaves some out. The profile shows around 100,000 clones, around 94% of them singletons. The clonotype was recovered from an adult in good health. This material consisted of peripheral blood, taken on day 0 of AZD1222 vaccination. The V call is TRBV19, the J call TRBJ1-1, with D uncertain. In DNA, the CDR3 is TGTGCCAGTAGTATTTCTTCTGGGGTGTTGGGAACTGAAGCTTTCTTT. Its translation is CASSISSGVLGTEAFF.